Given below is one T cell receptor beta chain in context. The antigen remains undetermined. This specimen belongs to a study of cytomegalovirus exposure and HLA in healthy donors. Points from the study as a whole: Later, an analysis found that TCR clusters from the first cohort tended to co-occur in the roughly 120 validation repertoires.

The donors were members of the validation cohort, which comprised 100 to 150 subjects and was separate from the first cohort of roughly 700 subjects. Measured with immunoSEQ multiplex PCR; TCRdb has only the in-frame clones, and not every one. The sample yields fewer than 400,000 clones, 86% seen once. The CDR3 loop spans 13 amino acids. V was clipped by 4 bases and J by 3 bases; unmatched bases: 3. Per the germline V gene, CDR1 is SGHTS and CDR2 is YDEGEE. Sequencing was done on a sample of PBMCs. J is TRBJ2-7 and V is TRBV5-8, with 8 bases that match TRBD1. The TCR sequence derives from a woman in her late teens or twenties in good health and CMV-seronegative. The CDR3 here is CASSHGQGYEQYF. The DNA for the CDR3 is TGTGCCAGCAGCCACGGACAGGGCTACGAGCAGTACTTC.